This T cell receptor (beta chain) stems from a study of shared clonotypes between healthy human individuals. The germline V and J ends were trimmed by 3 bases and 4 bases, with 13 bases remaining between them. From germline, CDR1 is SNHLY and CDR2 FYNNEI. This CDR3 is 14 amino acids long. As concerns this clone: The antigen is not known.

General study points: The rarefaction results pointed to incomplete sorted-subset sequencing despite large depth. Naive subsets generally exceeded memory subsets in estimated richness. Generation of non-shared clonotypes was less probable than generation of clonotypes shared by all four donors.

Measured with immunoSEQ multiplex PCR; TCRdb has only the in-frame clones, and not every one. Among under 2,000,000 clones, over 85% were seen once, and the ten largest hold more than 0.9%. Selected positively for CCR7 and CD45RO-negative, naive CD8 cells excluded terminally differentiated effector memory CD45RA+ cells. The donors, all of them Caucasian adults, lived in Nashville, Tennessee. The rearrangement uses TRBV2 and TRBJ2-7; a possible D gene is TRBD1 (6 bases). The sample comprised naive CD8+ T cells sorted from blood. The clonotype originates from a man between 18 and 35 years old in good health. CDR3 region: CASSDGNRAYEQYF. The CDR3 DNA reads TGTGCCAGCAGTGACGGAAACAGGGCGTACGAGCAGTACTTC.